The rows below give T cell receptor beta chains drawn from one sample of a study of T cell repertoires in cytomegalovirus infection. TCRdb re-derived calls from the reads in MiXCR, one entry per CDR3 protein. The data hold a few hundred thousand distinct CDR3 sequences, with about two fifths observed a single time. Their cognate antigens are unknown. The specimen was cultured PBMCs, collected from culture after CMV antigen stimulation. The source of these receptors is a human donor in good health (CMV status not recorded). Some clones in this sample may be carry-over from other donors' samples. The CDR3 runs from the conserved cysteine through the conserved F or W. Fields, in order: J gene, D gene, V gene, clone size, CDR3 protein, CDR3 DNA. D genes are given only for firm matches. Expanded clones are given a class, and other clones once, few, many or no size at all.

>TRBJ2-3|TRBD2|TRBV24-1|-
CATAASGGPTDTQYF
TGTGCCACTGCCGCTAGCGGGGGTCCAACAGATACGCAGTATTTT
>TRBJ1-1|TRBD1|TRBV5-4|-
CASSPKDRVLGTEAFF
TGTGCCAGCAGCCCCAAGGACAGGGTTCTGGGCACTGAAGCTTTCTTT
>TRBJ2-7|TRBD1|TRBV4-1|-
CASSQTTGTGSAYEQYF
TGCGCCAGCAGCCAAACAACCGGGACAGGGTCGGCCTACGAGCAGTACTTC
>TRBJ1-5|-|TRBV12-3/TRBV12-4|-
CASKSAQGPQPQHF
TGTGCCAGCAAGTCGGCCCAGGGTCCTCAGCCCCAGCATTTT
>TRBJ2-5|-|TRBV7-6|-
CASSFLPEVLETQYF
TGTGCCAGCAGCTTTTTACCAGAGGTACTCGAGACCCAGTACTTC
>TRBJ2-3|-|TRBV4-1|-
CASSRQVSDTQYF
TGCGCCAGCAGCCGACAGGTTTCAGATACGCAGTATTTT
>TRBJ1-6|TRBD1|TRBV15|-
CATSRDTGVDSPLHF
TGTGCCACCAGCAGAGATACAGGGGTGGATTCACCCCTCCACTTT
>TRBJ2-7|TRBD2|TRBV7-6|few
CASSIAGTSFGEQYF
TGTGCCAGCAGCATAGCCGGGACTAGCTTCGGCGAGCAGTACTTC
>TRBJ2-1|TRBD2|TRBV12-3/TRBV12-4|-
CASSLREALGGIGREGPPLNEQFF
TGTGCCAGCAGTTTACGGGAGGCCCTAGGAGGGATTGGGCGGGAGGGCCCGCCGCTCAATGAGCAGTTCTTC
>TRBJ2-7|TRBD2|TRBV6-5|few
CASSYTLQGTSFHEQYF
TGTGCCAGCAGTTACACACTCCAAGGGACTAGCTTCCACGAGCAGTACTTC
>TRBJ1-6|-|TRBV12-3/TRBV12-4|once
CASSLMTNSPLHF
TGTGCCAGCAGTTTGATGACAAATTCACCCCTCCACTTT
>TRBJ1-1|-|TRBV6-5|-
CASSRLVGRNTEAFF
TGTGCCAGCAGCAGACTTGTAGGACGGAACACTGAAGCTTTCTTT
>TRBJ2-4|TRBD2|TRBV6-2/TRBV6-3|-
CASGLAASSIQYF
TGTGCCAGCGGGCTAGCGGCATCCAGCATTCAGTACTTC
>TRBJ2-2|-|TRBV6-5|-
CASSYDTEATGELFF
TGTGCCAGCAGTTACGACACAGAAGCCACCGGGGAGCTGTTTTTT
>TRBJ2-7|-|TRBV12-3/TRBV12-4|-
CASSFTVRDEQYF
TGTGCCAGCAGTTTCACAGTTCGGGACGAGCAGTACTTC
>TRBJ2-3|-|TRBV7-8|-
CASSLAAWDPSTDTQYF
TGTGCCAGCAGCTTAGCAGCCTGGGACCCTAGCACAGATACGCAGTATTTT
>TRBJ2-3|TRBD2|TRBV15|-
CATSFGLAGATDTQYF
TGTGCCACCAGCTTCGGACTAGCGGGGGCCACAGATACGCAGTATTTT
>TRBJ2-2|-|TRBV12-3/TRBV12-4|-
CASREGASPYGDGELFF
TGTGCCAGCAGGGAAGGGGCCTCTCCCTATGGGGACGGGGAGCTGTTTTTT
>TRBJ2-7|TRBD1|TRBV6-5|-
CATPQTQGALHEQYF
TGTGCCACTCCTCAGACACAGGGGGCTTTGCACGAGCAGTACTTC
>TRBJ2-1|TRBD2|TRBV4-2|-
CASSQDLGRGGGNEQFF
TGTGCCAGCAGCCAAGACCTTGGGCGGGGGGGCGGCAATGAGCAGTTCTTC
>TRBJ2-7|-|TRBV6-1|-
CASSNHRTHEQYF
TGTGCCAGCAGTAACCATCGGACCCACGAGCAGTACTTC
>TRBJ2-5|TRBD1|TRBV7-2|-
CASSVSGTGTETQYF
TGTGCCAGCAGCGTCTCCGGGACAGGGACAGAGACCCAGTACTTC
>TRBJ2-7|TRBD2|TRBV23-1|-
CASSPPREREREQYF
TGCGCCAGCAGCCCCCCCCGGGAGCGGGAGCGGGAGCAGTACTTC
>TRBJ2-1|-|TRBV5-1|few
CASSTLGNRYNEQFF
TGCGCCAGCAGCACTCTTGGCAACCGCTACAATGAGCAGTTCTTC
>TRBJ2-3|-|TRBV7-2|many
CASSLVGRGSTDTQYF
TGTGCCAGCAGCTTAGTGGGACGGGGCAGCACAGATACGCAGTATTTT
>TRBJ2-2|-|TRBV18|-
CASSSDLTGELFF
TGTGCCAGCTCTTCGGATTTAACCGGGGAGCTGTTTTTT
>TRBJ1-4|TRBD1|TRBV7-9|few
CASSLPGGSLFF
TGTGCCAGCAGCCTACCAGGGGGGTCACTGTTTTTT
>TRBJ1-5|-|TRBV19|-
CASSIRGATPQHF
TGTGCCAGTAGTATAAGGGGGGCAACACCCCAGCATTTT
>TRBJ2-7|-|TRBV6-1|-
CTSLRDTTYEQYF
TGTACTTCCCTCCGGGACACAACCTACGAGCAGTACTTC
>TRBJ1-1|-|TRBV20-1|-
CSTYRQVVGHWDTEAFF
TGCAGTACTTACCGACAGGTAGTAGGGCATTGGGACACTGAAGCTTTCTTT
>TRBJ1-2|-|TRBV30|-
CAWVPSGSGDGYTF
TGTGCCTGGGTCCCCTCAGGTTCAGGGGATGGCTACACCTTC
>TRBJ2-3|-|TRBV7-6|-
CASSPLGSPGGADTQYF
TGTGCCAGCAGCCCCCTGGGTAGTCCTGGGGGCGCAGATACGCAGTATTTT
>TRBJ2-2|-|TRBV7-6|few
CASSPETGELFF
TGTGCCAGCAGCCCCGAAACCGGGGAGCTGTTTTTT
>TRBJ1-4|TRBD1|TRBV11-3|once
CASSRRQGGEEKLFF
TGTGCCAGCAGCCGTCGACAGGGAGGAGAAGAAAAACTGTTTTTT
>TRBJ2-1|-|TRBV6-1|-
CASSSRVDEQFF
TGTGCCAGCAGTTCACGTGTCGATGAGCAGTTCTTC
>TRBJ2-3|-|TRBV20-1|-
CSARDWAGKATDTQYF
TGCAGTGCTAGAGATTGGGCGGGAAAGGCGACAGATACGCAGTATTTT
>TRBJ2-3|-|TRBV28|-
CASSLTGSAAVTQYF
TGTGCCAGCAGTTTAACAGGGTCTGCAGCAGTTACGCAGTATTTT
>TRBJ2-7|TRBD2|TRBV7-2|many
CASSPMGLAGGEQYF
TGTGCCAGCAGCCCGATGGGACTAGCGGGAGGAGAGCAGTACTTC
>TRBJ1-6|-|TRBV7-9|-
CASSLVAAGSPLHF
TGTGCCAGCAGCTTAGTCGCGGCAGGGTCACCCCTCCACTTT
>TRBJ2-1|TRBD2|TRBV5-1|-
CASSGTTSLPWQFF
TGCGCCAGCAGCGGGACTACAAGTCTCCCATGGCAGTTCTTC
>TRBJ2-3|-|TRBV4-1|-
CASSPWDRPDTQYF
TGCGCCAGCAGCCCCTGGGACCGCCCAGATACGCAGTATTTT
>TRBJ2-2|-|TRBV19|-
CASSTSLRKGLATGELFF
TGTGCCAGTAGTACCTCCCTCAGGAAGGGGTTGGCCACCGGGGAGCTGTTTTTT
>TRBJ1-6|-|TRBV15|few
CATSVRDAGYSYNSPLHF
TGTGCCACCAGTGTGAGAGACGCCGGGTACTCCTATAATTCACCCCTCCACTTT
>TRBJ2-7|TRBD2|TRBV20-1|few
CSASDRLAGEKGQYF
TGCAGTGCGTCCGATAGACTAGCGGGAGAGAAGGGGCAGTACTTC
>TRBJ2-1|-|TRBV5-6|-
CASSLKIGRGPTYNEQFF
TGTGCCAGCAGCTTGAAGATCGGGCGGGGGCCTACCTACAATGAGCAGTTCTTC
>TRBJ1-1|-|TRBV19|-
CASSIGLKLTETEAFF
TGTGCCAGTAGTATAGGGCTAAAATTGACAGAAACTGAAGCTTTCTTT
>TRBJ1-2|TRBD1|TRBV6-1|few
CASFISGQGPPYGYTF
TGTGCCAGCTTTATCTCCGGACAGGGACCCCCTTATGGCTACACCTTC
>TRBJ2-7|-|TRBV10-3|-
CAIKGEPAYEQYF
TGTGCCATCAAGGGAGAGCCGGCCTACGAGCAGTACTTC
>TRBJ2-1|TRBD1|TRBV7-6|few
CASSLIPGTGWRNEQFF
TGTGCCAGCAGCTTAATCCCGGGGACAGGGTGGCGTAATGAGCAGTTCTTC
>TRBJ2-7|-|TRBV6-8|-
CASSRATAYIEQYF
TGTGCCAGCAGTCGGGCCACTGCTTACATCGAGCAGTACTTC
>TRBJ2-1|-|TRBV6-8|-
CASKRRTNEQFF
TGTGCCAGCAAACGACGGACTAATGAGCAGTTCTTC